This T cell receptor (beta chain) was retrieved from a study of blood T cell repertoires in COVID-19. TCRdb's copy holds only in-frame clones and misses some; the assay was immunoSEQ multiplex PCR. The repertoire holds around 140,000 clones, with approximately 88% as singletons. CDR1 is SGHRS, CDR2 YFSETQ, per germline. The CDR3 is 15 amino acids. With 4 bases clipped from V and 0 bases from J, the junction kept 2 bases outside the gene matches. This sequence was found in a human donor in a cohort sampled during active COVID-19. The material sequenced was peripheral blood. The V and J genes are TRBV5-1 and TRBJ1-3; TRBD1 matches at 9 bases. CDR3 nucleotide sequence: TGCGCCAGCAGCCCGGACAGGGGCTCTGGAAACACCATATATTTT. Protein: CASSPDRGSGNTIYF.